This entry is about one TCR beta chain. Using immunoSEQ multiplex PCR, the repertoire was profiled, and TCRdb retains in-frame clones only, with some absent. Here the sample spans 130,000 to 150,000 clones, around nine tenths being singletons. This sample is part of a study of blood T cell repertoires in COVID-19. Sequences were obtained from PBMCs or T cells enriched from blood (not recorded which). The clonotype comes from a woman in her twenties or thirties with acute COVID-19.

CDR3 amino acids: CASSVREGDGYTF. The CDR3 bases are TGTGCCAGCAGCGTACGTGAGGGCGATGGCTACACCTTC. The chain uses TRBV9 and TRBJ1-2; D is uncertain. V was pared by 1 base and J by 6 bases, with 10 bases between. Germline assignment: CDR1 SGDLS and CDR2 YYNGEE. This CDR3 spans 13 amino acids.